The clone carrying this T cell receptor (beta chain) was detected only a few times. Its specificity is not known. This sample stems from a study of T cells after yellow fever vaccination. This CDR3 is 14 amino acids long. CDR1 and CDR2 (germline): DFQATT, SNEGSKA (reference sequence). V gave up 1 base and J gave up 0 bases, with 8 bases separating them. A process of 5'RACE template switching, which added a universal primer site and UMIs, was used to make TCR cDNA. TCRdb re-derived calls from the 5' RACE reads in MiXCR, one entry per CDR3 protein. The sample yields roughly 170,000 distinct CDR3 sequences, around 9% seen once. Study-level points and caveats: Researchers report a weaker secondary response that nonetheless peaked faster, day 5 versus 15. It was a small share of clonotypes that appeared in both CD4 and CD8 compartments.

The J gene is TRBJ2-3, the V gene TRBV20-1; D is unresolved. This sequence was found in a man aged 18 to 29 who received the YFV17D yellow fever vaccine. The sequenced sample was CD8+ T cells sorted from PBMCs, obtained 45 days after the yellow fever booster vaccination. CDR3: CSARVGLSTDTQYF. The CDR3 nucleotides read TGCAGTGCTAGAGTGGGCCTAAGCACAGATACGCAGTATTTT.